The source of this TCR beta chain is a study of CD8+ T cells in alopecia areata. A note on this clone: The antigen remains undetermined.

Germline loops: CDR1 SQVTM, CDR2 ANQGSEA. The length of the CDR3 is 16 residues. Trimming took 0 bases from V and 2 from J, leaving 14 bases between them. Sequencing used cDNA as its template, made by extracting RNA and reverse transcribing it. The repertoire was sequenced with immunoSEQ multiplex PCR; TCRdb's copy has only in-frame clones and lacks some. The sample records around 190,000 clones, about 56% being singletons. Cell sorting on a FACSAria was used to separate CD4+ and CD8+ T cells from the PBMCs. Study-wide points: Affected lesional scalp, above all in alopecia totalis/universalis, was more clonal than normal scalp. With patients, TCR sharing proved less clear than in mice, a difference possibly related to HLA.

The J gene is TRBJ2-1, the V gene TRBV29-1, with D possibly being TRBD2 (6 bases). This receptor was identified in a human donor in good health. Sequenced: CD8+ T cells sorted from blood. CDR3: CSVEDGGEAPYNEQFF. CDR3 DNA: TGCAGCGTTGAAGACGGCGGGGAAGCACCCTACAATGAGCAGTTCTTC.